A selection of T cell receptor beta chains follows, all from one sample in a study of blood T cell repertoires in COVID-19. The method was immunoSEQ multiplex PCR; TCRdb's version includes in-frame clones alone and lacks a portion of them. Of about 110,000 clones in the sample, roughly 85% were seen once. What was sequenced was peripheral blood. The receptor set was obtained from a woman of 80 years or more with active or convalescent COVID-19. Both conserved end residues are part of each CDR3. D genes are given only for firm matches. Size tells how often a clone was seen (once, few, many) or the class of an expanded clone, and some rows leave it out.

TRBV29-1	13	NA	TRBD1	TRBJ1-1	TGCAGCGTTGCGGGACAGGGGAACACTGAAGCTTTCTTT	CSVAGQGNTEAFF
TRBV30	13	NA	NA	TRBJ2-7	TGTGCCTGGAGTATCGGGATGGCCTACGAGCAGTACTTC	CAWSIGMAYEQYF
TRBV4-2	15	NA	TRBD2	TRBJ2-3	TGTGCCAGCAGCCACCCGGCGGGAGTCGCAGATACGCAGTATTTT	CASSHPAGVADTQYF
TRBV7-2	16	NA	TRBD1	TRBJ2-4	TGTGCCAGCAGCTTAGACCCGTCGACAGGGAGACACATTCAGTACTTC	CASSLDPSTGRHIQYF
TRBV28	15	NA	NA	TRBJ1-1	TGTGCCAGCAGTACACCTCGGAGGGCGAACACTGAAGCTTTCTTT	CASSTPRRANTEAFF
TRBV10-1	19	NA	TRBD2	TRBJ2-2	TGCGCCAGCAGTGAGTTAGAAAAGGGCGGGAGGGTTAACACCGGGGAGCTGTTTTTT	CASSELEKGGRVNTGELFF
TRBV19	15	NA	TRBD2	TRBJ2-1	TGTGCCAGTAAACTACTAGCGGGAACCTACAATGAGCAGTTCTTC	CASKLLAGTYNEQFF
TRBV2	15	NA	TRBD1	TRBJ1-5	TGTGCCAGCAGGGCGGGACAGGGGGTTTATCAGCCCCAGCATTTT	CASRAGQGVYQPQHF
TRBV15	16	NA	NA	TRBJ2-7	TGTGCCACCAGCAGAGACTTACCGGGTCTAACCTACGAGCAGTACTTC	CATSRDLPGLTYEQYF
TRBV4-3	15	NA	NA	TRBJ1-3	TGCGCCAGCAGCCAAGATCTCCTCTCTGGAAACACCATATATTTT	CASSQDLLSGNTIYF
TRBV12-5	13	few	NA	TRBJ1-6	TGTGCTAGTGGCTGGGGGGTAAATTCACCCCTCCACTTT	CASGWGVNSPLHF
TRBV5-1	15	NA	NA	TRBJ2-1	TGCGCCAGCAGCTTGATGGCCTCGAATAACAATGAGCAGTTCTTC	CASSLMASNNNEQFF
TRBV11-3	12	NA	NA	TRBJ2-1	TGTGCCAGCAGCTTAGATCGCTACGAGCAGTTCTTC	CASSLDRYEQFF
TRBV11-2	15	NA	NA	TRBJ2-7	TGTGCCAGCAGCTCCCCCCGCGGGTCGTCCTACGAGCAGTACTTC	CASSSPRGSSYEQYF
TRBV7-6	16	NA	NA	TRBJ1-2	TGTGCCAGCAGCTTATCCCCTGGCGGAGCTAACTATGGCTACACCTTC	CASSLSPGGANYGYTF
TRBV7-9	17	NA	NA	TRBJ2-2	TGTGCCAGCAGCTTATCCTGGAACACAGCGAACACCGGGGAGCTGTTTTTT	CASSLSWNTANTGELFF
TRBV15	13	NA	NA	TRBJ2-1	TGTGCCACCAGCAGAGATAGGGGTTATGAGCAGTTCTTC	CATSRDRGYEQFF
TRBV3-1/TRBV3-2	15	NA	TRBD2	TRBJ2-7	TGTGCCAGCAGCCAAGGGACTAGGAGATCCTACGAGCAGTACTTC	CASSQGTRRSYEQYF
TRBV15	15	NA	TRBD2	TRBJ2-7	TGTGCCACCAGCAGAGTACTAGCGCCTACCTACGAGCAGTACTTC	CATSRVLAPTYEQYF
TRBV6-2/TRBV6-3	16	NA	TRBD2	TRBJ2-3	TGTGCCAGCAGTCGAGGACTAGCGGGGCCCCCAGATACGCAGTATTTT	CASSRGLAGPPDTQYF
TRBV10-2	14	NA	TRBD1	TRBJ2-2	TGCGCCAGCAGTGCCGGGACAGGGGCCGGGGAGCTGTTTTTT	CASSAGTGAGELFF
TRBV5-6	14	NA	NA	TRBJ2-6	TGTGCCAGCAGCTTGGTACATGGGGCCAACGTCCTGACTTTC	CASSLVHGANVLTF
TRBV6-5	14	once	NA	TRBJ1-1	TGTGCCAGCAGACATAGACAGGCAAGATTTGAAGCTTTCTTT	CASRHRQARFEAFF
TRBV6-5	14	NA	TRBD2	TRBJ2-7	TGTGCCAGCCGAAAAACTAGCGGGTCCTACGAGCAGTACTTC	CASRKTSGSYEQYF
TRBV11-2	17	NA	NA	TRBJ2-5	TGTGCCAGCAGCTTCGGATTGAGGCGACGATCAACGGGGACCCAGTACTTC	CASSFGLRRRSTGTQYF
TRBV9	15	NA	TRBD2	TRBJ2-1	TGTGCCAGCAGCGTAGAAGCGGGAGTCTACAATGAGCAGTTCTTC	CASSVEAGVYNEQFF